The 2 T cell receptor beta chains in this list originate from one sample, sequenced in a study of T cell changes during pregnancy in multiple sclerosis (dated by TCRdb to about 2019). Libraries came from the immunoSEQ multiplex PCR assay. TCRdb re-hosts the immuneACCESS table, in-frame sequences only. Its copies lack some clones; in the studies checked, an unresolved V gene accounts for under half of them, and the cause for the rest is not known. The sample data list about 41,000 clones, and 89% of these were observed just once. The ten largest account for 0.55% to 0.7% of the sample. This sample comprised CD4+ T cells from peripheral blood mononuclear cells, obtained in the first trimester of pregnancy. Receptors were obtained from a female donor with multiple sclerosis, enrolled in a pregnancy study.

The rearrangement uses TRBV28 and TRBJ2-5, with D hard to call. The CDR3 is 12 amino acids. Trimming left V 1 base short and J 2 bases short, with 2 bases between. Per germline, CDR1 MDHEN and CDR2 SYDVKM. The CDR3 sequence: CASSLLQETQYF. As DNA, the CDR3 is TGTGCCAGCAGTTTATTACAAGAGACCCAGTACTTC.

The genes are TRBV27 and TRBJ2-7; possible D gene TRBD2, 6 bases. CDR1 is MNHEY, CDR2 SMNVEV, per germline (reference sequence). V lost 2 bases to trimming and J lost 2 bases, with 10 bases between them. The CDR3 consists of 14 residues. The CDR3 nucleotides are TGTGCCAGCAGTTTAGGAGGGCGGGCCTACGAGCAGTACTTC. It specifies CASSLGGRAYEQYF.